The clone carrying this TCR beta chain occurred a few times. The antigen remains unidentified. The data belong to a study of T-cell reconstitution after alpha-beta-depleted transplantation in children. Overall study results and limits: From newly produced T cells came most of the T-cell counts and diversity one year after transplant. Several patients had high TCRbeta diversity at day 60; it came from surviving recipient T cells and thymic progenitors. Reports say that about two months after transplant, the alpha-beta T cells came out of several hundred graft clones that had expanded.

From germline, CDR1 is DFQATT and CDR2 SNEGSKA (reference sequence). V was cut by 6 bases and J by 3 bases, with 9 bases left in between. CDR3 length: 12 amino acids. The authors prepared the TCRbeta library with unique molecular identifiers. TCRdb independently ran MiXCR on the PCR reads; one entry per CDR3 protein. This table has 95,000 to 150,000 distinct CDR3 sequences, about 23% appearing once. The chain carries TRBV20-1 and TRBJ1-5, with D possibly TRBD1 on 5 matching bases. Sequences were derived from PBMCs, mostly from graft donor cells, sampled 180 days after TCRalphabeta/CD19-depleted stem cell transplant. The source is a male patient aged 2-9 years who had a stem cell transplant for chronic granulomatous disease, so the T cells may come from the graft donor. CDR3 DNA: TGCAGTGCCCAGGGAAACAATCAGCCCCAGCATTTT. Translating gives CSAQGNNQPQHF.